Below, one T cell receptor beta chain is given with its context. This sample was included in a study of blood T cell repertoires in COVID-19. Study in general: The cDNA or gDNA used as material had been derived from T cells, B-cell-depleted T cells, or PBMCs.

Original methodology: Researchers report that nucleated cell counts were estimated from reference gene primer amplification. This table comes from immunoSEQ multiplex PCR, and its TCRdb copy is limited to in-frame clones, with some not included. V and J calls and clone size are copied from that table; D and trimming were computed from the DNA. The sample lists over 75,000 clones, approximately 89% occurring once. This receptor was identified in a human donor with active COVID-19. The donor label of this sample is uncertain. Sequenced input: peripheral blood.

CDR3 in amino acids: CASSSQNSPWGLAGGPSTDTQYF. The CDR3 DNA follows: TGTGCCAGCAGTTCCCAGAATTCACCATGGGGGCTAGCGGGGGGGCCCAGCACAGATACGCAGTATTTT. This chain connects TRBV27 to TRBJ2-3, with 12 bases that match TRBD2. The trim removed 4 bases at V and 0 bases at J, leaving 23 bases unmatched. Germline values: CDR1 MNHEY, CDR2 SMNVEV (reference sequence). This CDR3 region has 23 residues.